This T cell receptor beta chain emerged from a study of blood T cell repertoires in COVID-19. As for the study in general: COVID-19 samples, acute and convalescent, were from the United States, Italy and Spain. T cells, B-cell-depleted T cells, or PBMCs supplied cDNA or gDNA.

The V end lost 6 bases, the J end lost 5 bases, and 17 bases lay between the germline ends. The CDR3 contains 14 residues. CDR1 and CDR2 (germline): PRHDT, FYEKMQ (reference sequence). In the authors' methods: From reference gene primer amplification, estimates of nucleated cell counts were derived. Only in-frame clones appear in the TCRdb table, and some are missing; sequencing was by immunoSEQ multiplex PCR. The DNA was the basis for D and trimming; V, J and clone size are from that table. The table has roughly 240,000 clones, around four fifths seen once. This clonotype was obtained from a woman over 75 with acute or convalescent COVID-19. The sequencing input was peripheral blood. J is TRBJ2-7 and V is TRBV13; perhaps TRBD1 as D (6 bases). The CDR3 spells CASRTTGIDNEQYF. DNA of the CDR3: TGTGCCAGCAGAACGACAGGAATAGACAACGAGCAGTACTTC.